This T cell receptor (beta chain) appears in the sequencing data of a study of blood T cells in healthy people across ages. Sample-barcoded 5' priming and a J-beta primer mix drove a second PCR of about 6 to 12 cycles. Each CDR3 protein is one row after TCRdb ran MiXCR on the 5' RACE reads. This table has fewer than 2 million distinct CDR3 sequences, around 42% appearing once. CDR3 length equals 12 residues. Germline CDR1 and CDR2: DFQATT and SNEGSKA (reference sequence). The source of this sequence is a human donor in good health. The sequencing input was blood. This chain joins TRBV20-1 and TRBJ2-4; 7 nucleotides agree with TRBD2. The end of the DNA fits TRBJ2-7 better, so the J call may be wrong. The CDR3 is CRAGLLAYEQYF. In nucleotides, the CDR3 is TGCAGGGCTGGTTTACTAGCGTACGAGCAGTACTTC.